Detailed here is one T cell receptor (beta chain). The antigen remains undetermined. The data are from a study of shared clonotypes between healthy human individuals. Study results and limitations: Larger estimated richness was generally seen in naive subsets than in memory subsets.

Trimming pared 1 base from V and 4 bases from J, leaving 9 bases between. The length of the CDR3 is 14 residues. Germline V gene data show CDR1 as KGHSH and CDR2 as LQKENI. Genomic DNA per cell subset filled all wells of several immunoSEQ plates. The table came from immunoSEQ multiplex PCR; TCRdb's copy has only in-frame clones and leaves some out. The repertoire includes roughly 1.5 million clones, approximately 98% of them detected once, and about 0.45% sits in the top ten. This clonotype originated in a man aged 25 to 40 in good health. The J gene is TRBJ2-3, the V gene TRBV18; D unclear. The sequenced sample consisted of naive CD4+ T cells sorted from blood. Sample subset: CD45RA+ positively selected. The CDR3 region has the DNA TGTGCCAGCTCACCACTGAGGTTACCAGATACGCAGTATTTT. Translated: CASSPLRLPDTQYF.